The 26 T cell receptor beta chains below come from one sample, sequenced in a study of shared clonotypes between healthy human individuals. Profiled with immunoSEQ multiplex PCR; TCRdb holds only in-frame clones, not every one. The repertoire holds fewer than 1.8 million clones, with about 98.5% as singletons. The sequenced sample consisted of naive CD4+ T cells sorted from blood. Subset described: CD45RA+ positively selected. Receptor source: a man aged 30 to 45 in good health.

The rearrangement joins TRBV27 to TRBJ2-3, with D possibly being TRBD1 or TRBD2 (6 bases each). The CDR3 has 15 amino acids. Germline CDR1 reads MNHEY; CDR2 reads SMNVEV (reference sequence). Deletions cut 7 bases from V and 1 base from J, with 15 bases between. As DNA, the CDR3 is TGTGCCAGCACCCGCTCCGGGGGCGGCACAGATACGCAGTATTTT. Its protein is CASTRSGGGTDTQYF.

This rearrangement joins TRBV6-6 to TRBJ1-3; no clear D gene. V was pared by 0 bases and J by 0 bases, with 6 bases between. Germline-derived CDR1 and CDR2 are MNHNY and SVGAGI (reference sequence). CDR3 length equals 15 residues. CDR3 residues: CASSYSRLSGNTIYF. CDR3 nucleotides: TGTGCCAGCAGTTACTCGAGGCTCTCTGGAAACACCATATATTTT.

This clone was seen just once. V gene TRBV5-4 combines with J gene TRBJ1-1; D is undetermined. The V end lost 4 bases, the J end lost 1 base, and 8 bases lay between the germline ends. CDR3 size: 13 residues. The germline CDR1 and CDR2 sequences are SGHNT and YYREEE (reference sequence). CDR3 coding DNA: TGTGCCAGCAGCGCGACAAGGAACACTGAAGCTTTCTTT. Residues: CASSATRNTEAFF.

The genes are TRBV27 and TRBJ1-2, with D unclear. With 5 bases removed from V and 1 base from J, the gap between germline ends came to 17 bases. This CDR3 contains 16 residues. CDR1 MNHEY and CDR2 SMNVEV come from the germline V gene (reference sequence). CDR3 loop: CASSPGRRTLNYGYTF. DNA of the CDR3: TGTGCCAGCAGTCCCGGCCGACGAACACTTAACTATGGCTACACCTTC.

The genes are TRBV18 and TRBJ1-1; 7 bases match TRBD1. V was pared by 1 base and J by 0 bases, with 14 bases of the junction left unmatched. This CDR3 region has 19 residues. Germline-derived CDR1 and CDR2 are KGHSH and LQKENI. The CDR3 spells CASSPLSRTGSALNTEAFF. For the CDR3, the DNA is TGTGCCAGCTCACCACTCTCCAGGACAGGCTCTGCATTGAACACTGAAGCTTTCTTT.

The chain joins TRBV5-1 to TRBJ1-1, with D unclear. CDR1 is SGHRS and CDR2 is YFSETQ in the germline V gene. There are 16 residues in the CDR3. Trimming took off 0 bases at V and 0 bases at J, with 12 bases between the two ends. CDR3 nucleotide sequence: TGCGCCAGCAGCTTGGAAGCTCGGTTCATGAACACTGAAGCTTTCTTT. This translates into CASSLEARFMNTEAFF.

V and J are TRBV19 and TRBJ2-7, with 12 positions matching TRBD2. The CDR3 has 15 residues. Per the germline V gene, CDR1 is LNHDA and CDR2 is SQIVND (reference sequence). The V segment lost 6 bases and the J segment 5 bases; nucleotides outside the gene matches: 8. DNA for the CDR3: TGTGCCAGTAGCCTCACTAGCGGGAGGTCCGACGAGCAGTACTTC. Translated, it gives CASSLTSGRSDEQYF.

V gene TRBV10-3 combines with J gene TRBJ2-1; 7 positions match TRBD1. This CDR3 spans 13 amino acids. Unmatched junction bases numbered 5, after V lost 6 bases and J lost 6 bases. Germline loops: CDR1 ENHRY, CDR2 SYGVKD. The CDR3 DNA is TGTGCCATCAGCGCCGGGACAGTCAATGAGCAGTTCTTC. Amino acids: CAISAGTVNEQFF.

This chain links TRBV6-6 with TRBJ2-7; 8 nucleotides match TRBD1. The CDR3 contains 12 residues. Germline loops: CDR1 MNHNY, CDR2 SVGAGI (reference sequence). Unmatched junction bases numbered 0, after V lost 6 bases and J lost 2 bases. For the CDR3, the DNA is TGTGCCAGCAGGGACAGGGCCTACGAGCAGTACTTC. It is translated as CASRDRAYEQYF.

The gene calls are TRBV10-2 and TRBJ2-5, with TRBD1 matching over 11 bases. The CDR3 contains 15 residues. With 4 bases clipped from V and 5 bases from J, the junction kept 6 bases outside the gene matches. Germline V gene lookup returns CDR1 WSHSY and CDR2 SAAADI. CDR3 sequence: CASSVGQGARETQYF. The CDR3 coding sequence is TGCGCCAGCAGTGTTGGACAGGGGGCGCGGGAGACCCAGTACTTC.

The chain employs TRBV7-8 and TRBJ2-7; 9 bases are shared with TRBD1. The germline gives CDR1 SGHVS, CDR2 FQNEAQ. There are 15 residues in the CDR3. Trimming at V came to 5 bases and at J to 4 bases, leaving 9 bases not matched to a gene. The CDR3 sequence: CASSKTGTGRYEQYF. CDR3 in DNA: TGTGCCAGCAGCAAAACCGGGACAGGGCGGTACGAGCAGTACTTC.

The J gene is TRBJ2-1, the V gene TRBV19, with D perhaps TRBD2 (5 bases). CDR3 length equals 16 residues. V was pared by 5 bases and J by 9 bases, with 23 bases between. Germline V lookup: CDR1 LNHDA, CDR2 SQIVND (reference sequence). This chain's CDR3 is CASSPNAWTPAGEQFF. The CDR3 nucleotides read TGTGCCAGTAGTCCTAACGCGTGGACTCCGGCGGGTGAGCAGTTCTTC.

The gene calls are TRBV5-4 and TRBJ2-1; TRBD2 matches 7 bases. Looked up from germline, CDR1 is SGHNT and CDR2 is YYREEE (reference sequence). V was pared by 3 bases and J by 2 bases, with 8 bases of the junction left unmatched. The CDR3 is made up of 16 amino acids. CDR3 amino acids: CASSSPAGEAYNEQFF. The DNA for the CDR3 is TGTGCCAGCAGCTCACCGGCGGGAGAGGCCTACAATGAGCAGTTCTTC.

The chain employs TRBV10-1 and TRBJ2-2; D is tentatively TRBD1 or TRBD2 (5 bases each). Trimming pared 2 bases from V and 4 bases from J, leaving 8 bases between. There are 14 residues in the CDR3. Germline V gives CDR1 WNHNN, CDR2 SYGVQD (reference sequence). CDR3 nucleotides: TGCGCCAGCAGTGAGCCGGGGACCACCGGGGAGCTGTTTTTT. Protein product: CASSEPGTTGELFF.

This rearrangement joins TRBV5-1 to TRBJ2-7; D unclear. Germline values: CDR1 SGHRS, CDR2 YFSETQ. This CDR3 contains 15 residues. V lost 0 bases and J lost 0, with 10 bases in between. In DNA, the CDR3 is TGCGCCAGCAGCTTGGATGCGCCCAGCTCCTACGAGCAGTACTTC. Translated: CASSLDAPSSYEQYF.

This clone was detected only once. The CDR3 reads CASSRQGLLYEQYF. Here the CDR3 DNA reads TGTGCCAGCAGTCGACAGGGACTCCTCTACGAGCAGTACTTC. The chain recombines TRBV6-5 with TRBJ2-7; D may be TRBD1 (7 bases). The V gene lost 5 bases and the J gene lost 3 bases, with 14 bases spanning the gap. The CDR3 totals 14 residues. CDR1 is MNHEY and CDR2 is SVGAGI in the germline V gene.

V is TRBV5-5 and J is TRBJ2-7; 8 bases fit TRBD1. V was clipped by 0 bases and J by 3 bases; unmatched bases: 5. Germline V lookup: CDR1 SGHKS, CDR2 YYEKEE (reference sequence). This CDR3 region has 15 residues. The CDR3 spells CASSLVVTGDYEQYF. The CDR3 DNA reads as TGTGCCAGCAGCTTGGTGGTGACAGGGGACTACGAGCAGTACTTC.

The chain joins TRBV5-4 to TRBJ1-5; the D gene is possibly TRBD1 (6 bases). In germline, CDR1 is SGHNT, CDR2 YYREEE (reference sequence). This CDR3 is 14 amino acids long. V was shortened by 2 bases and J by 1 base, with 7 bases between the two germline ends. The CDR3 coding sequence is TGTGCCAGCAGCTTCGGACAGAGCAATCAGCCCCAGCATTTT. Its protein is CASSFGQSNQPQHF. The variable domain in full, completed from reference TRBV5-4 and TRBJ1-5, reads ETGVTQSPTHLIKTRGQQVTLRCSSQSGHNTVSWYQQALGQGPQFIFQYYREEENGRGNFPPRFSGLQFPNYSSELNVNALELDDSALYLCASSFGQSNQPQHFGDGTRLSIL.

Points on this clone: Because the CDR3's place on the DNA is in doubt, the DNA is left out and the CDR3 is given as listed by TCRdb. This chain connects TRBV5-6 to TRBJ2-2; the DNA was not compared with TRBD2, the D call given in the table. CDR1 is SGHDT, CDR2 YYEEEE, per germline. 13 amino acids form the CDR3, both terminal residues included. The CDR3 protein is CASSAFRFGELFF.

With regard to this clone: One end of the junction fails to match germline, which may point to a read error. The chain employs TRBV6-4 and TRBJ1-1; D is uncertain. CDR1 MRHNA and CDR2 SNTAGT come from the germline V gene. This CDR3 region has 12 residues. The CDR3 DNA follows: TGTGCCAGCAGTGGAACCGACCACCTCCGGATCTTT. It codes for CASSGTDHLRIF.

The chain is built from TRBV7-9 and TRBJ2-5; D remains unclear. The V gene lost 5 bases and the J gene lost 2 bases, with 9 bases spanning the gap. The CDR3 is 13 amino acids. CDR1 SEHNR and CDR2 FQNEAQ come from the germline V gene (reference sequence). The CDR3 loop reads CASSLGYQETQYF. CDR3 nucleotides: TGTGCCAGCAGCCTAGGTTATCAAGAGACCCAGTACTTC.

The chain combines TRBV9 with TRBJ1-4, with 8 bases lining up with TRBD1. The V gene end was trimmed by 3 bases and the J gene end by 8 bases; junction bases not matched to a gene: 9. Germline loops: CDR1 SGDLS, CDR2 YYNGEE. CDR3 length equals 15 residues. CDR3 sequence reads: CASSGTGTPGEKLFF. Here the CDR3 DNA reads TGTGCCAGCAGCGGGACAGGGACTCCGGGGGAAAAACTGTTTTTT.

This chain uses TRBV2 with TRBJ2-7, with a weak D call TRBD2 (6 bases). The V gene lost 6 bases and the J gene lost 3 bases, with 12 bases spanning the gap. This CDR3 has 13 amino acids. Germline V gene lookup returns CDR1 SNHLY and CDR2 FYNNEI. This chain's CDR3 is CASRGLAIYEQYF. The DNA for the CDR3 is TGTGCCAGCAGGGGACTCGCTATCTACGAGCAGTACTTC.

The rearrangement links TRBV5-1 to TRBJ2-7, with D perhaps assigned TRBD1 or TRBD2 (5 bases each). CDR3 size: 15 residues. Deletions cut 3 bases from V and 5 bases from J, with 18 bases between. CDR1 SGHRS and CDR2 YFSETQ come from the germline V gene. The CDR3 DNA sequence: TGCGCCAGCAGCTCCCTGTATGGGGGACGGGACGAGCAGTACTTC. Residues: CASSSLYGGRDEQYF.

This rearrangement joins TRBV4-3 to TRBJ2-7; 7 bases are a match to TRBD1. After removal of 0 bases from V and 7 bases from J, the junction contained 12 bases not matched to a gene. In germline, CDR1 is LGHNA, CDR2 YSLEER. The CDR3 consists of 16 residues. The CDR3 here is CASSQEVPRGSGEQYF. Written as DNA, the CDR3 is TGCGCCAGCAGCCAAGAAGTTCCCAGGGGGTCTGGGGAGCAGTACTTC.

The table lists this clone with a count of one. Other DNA sequences within the sample encode an identical CDR3. The CDR3 nucleotides are TGTGCCAGCTCACCACTAGCGGGAGGAGACACAGATACGCAGTATTTT. Translation: CASSPLAGGDTDTQYF. This chain uses TRBV18 with TRBJ2-3; 10 bases map to TRBD2. CDR1 is KGHSH, CDR2 LQKENI, per germline. The J segment lost 2 bases and the V segment lost 1 base, leaving 3 bases of the junction unmatched. The CDR3 consists of 16 residues.